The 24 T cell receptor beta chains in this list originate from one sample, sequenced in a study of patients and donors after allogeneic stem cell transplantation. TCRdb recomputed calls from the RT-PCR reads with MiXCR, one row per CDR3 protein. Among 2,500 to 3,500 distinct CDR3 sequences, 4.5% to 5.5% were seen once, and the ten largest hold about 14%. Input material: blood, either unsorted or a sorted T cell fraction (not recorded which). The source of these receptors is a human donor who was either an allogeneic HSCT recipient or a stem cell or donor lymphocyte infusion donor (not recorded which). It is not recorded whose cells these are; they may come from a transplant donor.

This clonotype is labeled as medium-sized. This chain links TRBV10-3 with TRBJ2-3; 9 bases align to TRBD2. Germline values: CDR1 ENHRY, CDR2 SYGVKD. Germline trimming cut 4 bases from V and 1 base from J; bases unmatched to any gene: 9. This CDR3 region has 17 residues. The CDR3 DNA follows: TGTGCCATCAGTGGTCTAGCGGGGTCTAGCGGCACAGATACGCAGTATTTT. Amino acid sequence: CAISGLAGSSGTDTQYF.

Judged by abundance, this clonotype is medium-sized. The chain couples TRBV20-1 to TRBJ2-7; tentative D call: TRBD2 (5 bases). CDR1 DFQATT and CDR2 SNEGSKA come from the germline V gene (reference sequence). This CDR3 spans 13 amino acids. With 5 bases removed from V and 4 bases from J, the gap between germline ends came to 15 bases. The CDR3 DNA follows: TGCAGTGCTCTCACTAGTCTTGGGTACGAGCAGTACTTC. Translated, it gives CSALTSLGYEQYF.

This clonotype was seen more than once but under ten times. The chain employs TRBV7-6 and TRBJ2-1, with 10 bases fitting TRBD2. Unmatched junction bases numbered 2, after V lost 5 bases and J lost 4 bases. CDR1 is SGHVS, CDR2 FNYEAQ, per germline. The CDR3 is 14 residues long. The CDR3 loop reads CASSPSGRYNEQFF. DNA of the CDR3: TGTGCCAGCAGCCCTAGCGGGAGATACAATGAGCAGTTCTTC.

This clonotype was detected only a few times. CDR3 region: CASSLGTPRYEQYF. CDR3 DNA: TGTGCCAGCAGTTTAGGGACACCGAGATACGAGCAGTACTTC. This sequence joins TRBV12-3 or TRBV12-4 and TRBJ2-7; a weak D match, TRBD1 (5 bases). The ends were cut back, 1 base at V and 4 bases at J, with 11 bases in the middle. The CDR3 covers 14 residues.

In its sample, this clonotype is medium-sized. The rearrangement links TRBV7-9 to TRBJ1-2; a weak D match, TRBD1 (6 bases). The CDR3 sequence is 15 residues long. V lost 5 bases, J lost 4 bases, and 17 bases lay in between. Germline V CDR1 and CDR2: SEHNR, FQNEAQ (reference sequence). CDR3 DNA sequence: TGTGCCAGCAGCCCGTACACAGGGTTAGCCTATGGCTACACCTTC. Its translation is CASSPYTGLAYGYTF.

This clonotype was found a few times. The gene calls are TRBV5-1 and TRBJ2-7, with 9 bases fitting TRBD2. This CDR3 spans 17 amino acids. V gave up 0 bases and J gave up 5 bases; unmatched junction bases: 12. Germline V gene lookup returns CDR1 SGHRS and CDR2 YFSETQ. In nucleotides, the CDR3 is TGCGCCAGCAGCTTGGCCATTTTCAGCGGGAGGCCCCACGAGCAGTACTTC. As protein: CASSLAIFSGRPHEQYF.

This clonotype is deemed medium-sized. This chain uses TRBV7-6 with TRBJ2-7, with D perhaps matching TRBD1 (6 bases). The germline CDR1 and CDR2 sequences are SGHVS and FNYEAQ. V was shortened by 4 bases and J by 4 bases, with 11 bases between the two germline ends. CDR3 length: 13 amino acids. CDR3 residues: CASSWGRSYEQYF. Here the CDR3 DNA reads TGTGCCAGCAGCTGGGGGCGATCTTACGAGCAGTACTTC.

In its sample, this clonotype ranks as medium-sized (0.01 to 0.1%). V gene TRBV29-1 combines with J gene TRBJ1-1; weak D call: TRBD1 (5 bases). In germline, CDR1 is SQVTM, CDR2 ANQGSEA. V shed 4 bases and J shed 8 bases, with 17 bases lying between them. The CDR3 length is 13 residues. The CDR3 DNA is TGCAGCGTTGTGAGGGTAAACCGGGGGGAAGCTTTCTTT. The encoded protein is CSVVRVNRGEAFF.

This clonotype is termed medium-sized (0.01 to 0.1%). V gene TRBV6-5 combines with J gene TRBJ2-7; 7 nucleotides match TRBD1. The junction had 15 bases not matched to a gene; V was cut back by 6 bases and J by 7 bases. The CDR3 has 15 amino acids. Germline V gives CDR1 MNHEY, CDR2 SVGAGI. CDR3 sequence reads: CASRPQGSPPREQYF. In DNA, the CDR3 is TGTGCCAGCAGACCACAGGGGTCGCCTCCTCGGGAGCAGTACTTC.

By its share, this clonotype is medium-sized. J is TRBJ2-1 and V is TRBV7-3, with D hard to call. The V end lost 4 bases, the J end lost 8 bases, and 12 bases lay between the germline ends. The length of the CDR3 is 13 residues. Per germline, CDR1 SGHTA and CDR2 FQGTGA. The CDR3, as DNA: TGTGCCAGCAGCTCCTCGTCTTGGGATGAGCAGTTCTTC. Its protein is CASSSSSWDEQFF.

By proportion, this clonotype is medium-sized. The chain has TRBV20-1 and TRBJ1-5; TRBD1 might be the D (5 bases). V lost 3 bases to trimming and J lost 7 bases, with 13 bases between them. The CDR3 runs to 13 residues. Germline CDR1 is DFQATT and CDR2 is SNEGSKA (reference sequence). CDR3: CSASLGVGQPQHF. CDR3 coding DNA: TGCAGTGCTAGTTTAGGGGTAGGCCAGCCCCAGCATTTT.

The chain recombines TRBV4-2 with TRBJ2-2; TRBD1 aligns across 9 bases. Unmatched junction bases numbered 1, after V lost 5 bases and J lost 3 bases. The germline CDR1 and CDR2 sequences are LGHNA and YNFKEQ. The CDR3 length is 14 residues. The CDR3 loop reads CASSRTGDTGELFF. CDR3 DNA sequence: TGTGCCAGCAGCAGGACAGGGGACACCGGGGAGCTGTTTTTT.

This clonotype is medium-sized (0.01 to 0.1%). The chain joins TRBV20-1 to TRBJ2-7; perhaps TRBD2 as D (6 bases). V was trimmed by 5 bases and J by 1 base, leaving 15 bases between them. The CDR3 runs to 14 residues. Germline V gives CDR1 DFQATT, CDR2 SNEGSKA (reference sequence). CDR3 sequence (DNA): TGCAGTGCTCCTCATAGCGGAAGTTCCTACGAGCAGTACTTC. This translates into CSAPHSGSSYEQYF.

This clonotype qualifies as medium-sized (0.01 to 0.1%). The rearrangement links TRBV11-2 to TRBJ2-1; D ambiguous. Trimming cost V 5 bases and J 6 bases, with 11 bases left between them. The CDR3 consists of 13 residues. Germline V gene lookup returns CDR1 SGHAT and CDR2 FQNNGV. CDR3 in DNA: TGTGCCAGCAGCCCCTTGCAGGCCAATGAGCAGTTCTTC. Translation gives CASSPLQANEQFF.

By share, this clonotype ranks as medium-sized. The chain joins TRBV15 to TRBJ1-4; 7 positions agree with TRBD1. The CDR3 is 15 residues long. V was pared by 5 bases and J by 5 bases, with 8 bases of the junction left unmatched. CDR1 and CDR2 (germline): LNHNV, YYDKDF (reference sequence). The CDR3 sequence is CATSRRDSPNEKLFF. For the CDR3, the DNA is TGTGCCACCAGCCGAAGGGACAGCCCGAATGAAAAACTGTTTTTT.

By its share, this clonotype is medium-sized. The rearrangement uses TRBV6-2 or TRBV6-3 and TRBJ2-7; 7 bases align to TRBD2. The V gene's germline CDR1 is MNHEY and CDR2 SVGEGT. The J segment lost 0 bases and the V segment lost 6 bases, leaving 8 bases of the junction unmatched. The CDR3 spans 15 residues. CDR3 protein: CASRSSGGGSYEQYF. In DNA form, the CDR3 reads TGTGCCAGCAGGTCATCCGGCGGGGGCTCCTACGAGCAGTACTTC.

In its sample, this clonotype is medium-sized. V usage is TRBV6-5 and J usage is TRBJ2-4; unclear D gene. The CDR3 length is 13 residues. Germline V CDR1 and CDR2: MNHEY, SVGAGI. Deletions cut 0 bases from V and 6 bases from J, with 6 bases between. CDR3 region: CASSYSALNIQYF. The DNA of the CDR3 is TGTGCCAGCAGTTACTCGGCACTAAACATTCAGTACTTC.

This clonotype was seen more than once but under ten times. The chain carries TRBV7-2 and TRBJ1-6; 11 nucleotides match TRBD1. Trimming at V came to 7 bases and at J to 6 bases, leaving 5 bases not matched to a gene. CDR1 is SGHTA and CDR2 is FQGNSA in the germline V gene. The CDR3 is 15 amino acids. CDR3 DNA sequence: TGTGCCAGCACCCCGGACAGGGGGCCTAATTCACCCCTCCACTTT. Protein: CASTPDRGPNSPLHF.

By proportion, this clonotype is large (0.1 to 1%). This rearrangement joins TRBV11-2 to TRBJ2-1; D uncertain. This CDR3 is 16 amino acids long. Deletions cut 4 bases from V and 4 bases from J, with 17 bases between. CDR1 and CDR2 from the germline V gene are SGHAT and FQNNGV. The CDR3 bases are TGTGCCAGCAGCTCGGCAGGTGGGGATGGGTACAATGAGCAGTTCTTC. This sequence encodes CASSSAGGDGYNEQFF.

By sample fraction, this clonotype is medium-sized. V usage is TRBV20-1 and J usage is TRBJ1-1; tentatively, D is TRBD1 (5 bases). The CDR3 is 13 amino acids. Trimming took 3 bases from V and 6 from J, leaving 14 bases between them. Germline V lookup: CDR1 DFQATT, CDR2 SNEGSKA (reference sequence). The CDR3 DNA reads TGCAGTGCTAGTTTGGCAGGGAGGCCTGAAGCTTTCTTT. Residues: CSASLAGRPEAFF.

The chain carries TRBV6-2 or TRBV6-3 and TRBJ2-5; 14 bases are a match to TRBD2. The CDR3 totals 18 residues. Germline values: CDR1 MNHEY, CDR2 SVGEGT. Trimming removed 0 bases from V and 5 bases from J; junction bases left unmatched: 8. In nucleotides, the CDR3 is TGTGCCAGCAGTTACTCGATGGGACTAGCGGGAGTGGGGGAGACCCAGTACTTC. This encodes CASSYSMGLAGVGETQYF.

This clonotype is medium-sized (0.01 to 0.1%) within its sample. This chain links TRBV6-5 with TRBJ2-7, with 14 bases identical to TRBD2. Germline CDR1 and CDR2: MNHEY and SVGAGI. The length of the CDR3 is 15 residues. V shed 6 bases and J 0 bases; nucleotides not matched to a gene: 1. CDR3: CASRGTSGGSYEQYF. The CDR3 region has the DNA TGTGCCAGCAGAGGGACTAGCGGGGGCTCCTACGAGCAGTACTTC.

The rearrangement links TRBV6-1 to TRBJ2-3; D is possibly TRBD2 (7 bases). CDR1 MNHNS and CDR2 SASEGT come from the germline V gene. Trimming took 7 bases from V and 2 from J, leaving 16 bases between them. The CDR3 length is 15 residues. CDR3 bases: TGTGCCAGCATGGCGGGGGCTTGGGCCACAGATACGCAGTATTTT. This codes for CASMAGAWATDTQYF.

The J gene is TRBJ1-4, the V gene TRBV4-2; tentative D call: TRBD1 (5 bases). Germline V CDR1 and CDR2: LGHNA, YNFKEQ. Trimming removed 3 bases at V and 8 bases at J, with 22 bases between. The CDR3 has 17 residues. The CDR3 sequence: CASSQGLRGLPEEKLFF. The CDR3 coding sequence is TGTGCCAGCAGCCAGGGACTCCGGGGACTCCCCGAGGAAAAACTGTTTTTT.